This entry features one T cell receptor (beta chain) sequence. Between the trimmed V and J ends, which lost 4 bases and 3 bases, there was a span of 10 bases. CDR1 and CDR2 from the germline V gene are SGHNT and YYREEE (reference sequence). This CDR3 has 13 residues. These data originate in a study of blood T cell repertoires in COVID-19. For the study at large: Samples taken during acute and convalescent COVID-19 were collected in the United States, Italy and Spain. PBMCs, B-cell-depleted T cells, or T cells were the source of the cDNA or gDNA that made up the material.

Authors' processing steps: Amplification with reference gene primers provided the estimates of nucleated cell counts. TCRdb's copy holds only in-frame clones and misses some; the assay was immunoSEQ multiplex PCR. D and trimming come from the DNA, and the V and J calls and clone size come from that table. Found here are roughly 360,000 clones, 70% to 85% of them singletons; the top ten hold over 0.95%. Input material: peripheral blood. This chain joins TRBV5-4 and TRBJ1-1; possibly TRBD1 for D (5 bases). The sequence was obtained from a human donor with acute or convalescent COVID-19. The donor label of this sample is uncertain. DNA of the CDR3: TGTGCCAGCAGCGGCCCGGGGGACACTGAAGCTTTCTTT. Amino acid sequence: CASSGPGDTEAFF.